The entry below gives a single T cell receptor (beta chain) sequence along with its context. As yet, its antigen is unknown. Sequencing used immunoSEQ multiplex PCR; TCRdb keeps in-frame clones, though not all of them. The profile shows 25,000 to 30,000 clones, 85% to 95% of them singletons. The source of the sample is a study of T cell responses to AZD1222 COVID-19 vaccine. The V gene end was trimmed by 3 bases and the J gene end by 7 bases; junction bases not matched to a gene: 1. The CDR3 is 15 amino acids. Germline values: CDR1 SGHDT, CDR2 YYEEEE. Points from the study as a whole: Every sample of the repertoires postdated the peak T cell response. Clonal diversity was possibly underestimated; the donors were predominantly white British and more often female. Spike as a whole was targeted by vaccine-associated CD4 TCRs, dominant at 160-218 and 743-854.

The clonotype originates from an adult in good health. V gene TRBV5-6 combines with J gene TRBJ2-1; 16 bases match TRBD2. The material sequenced was peripheral blood, taken on day 0 of AZD1222 vaccination. The CDR3 DNA is TGTGCCAGCAGCTGGGGACTAGCGGGAGGGAATGAGCAGTTCTTC. Translation gives CASSWGLAGGNEQFF.